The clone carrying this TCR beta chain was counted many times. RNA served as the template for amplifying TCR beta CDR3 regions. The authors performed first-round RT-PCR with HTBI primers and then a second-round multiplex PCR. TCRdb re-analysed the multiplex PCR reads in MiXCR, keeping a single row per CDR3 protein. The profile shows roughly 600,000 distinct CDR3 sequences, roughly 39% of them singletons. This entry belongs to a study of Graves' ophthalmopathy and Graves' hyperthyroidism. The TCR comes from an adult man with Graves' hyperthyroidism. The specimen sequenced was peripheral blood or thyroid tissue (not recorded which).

CDR3 residues: CASRWNPAGNTIYF. CDR3 coding DNA: TGTGCCAGCAGATGGAATCCGGCTGGAAACACCATATATTTT. The chain uses TRBV2 and TRBJ1-3, with D uncertain. This CDR3 contains 14 residues. The germline gives CDR1 SNHLY, CDR2 FYNNEI. Between the trimmed V and J ends, which lost 6 bases and 2 bases, there was a span of 11 bases.